One T cell receptor beta chain is described in this entry. At the DNA level, this CDR3 is encoded by other sequences in the same sample as well. The sample belongs to a study of shared clonotypes between healthy human individuals. Clones were sequenced by immunoSEQ multiplex PCR, and TCRdb holds only the in-frame ones, with some missing. The table lists approximately 600,000 clones, roughly 96% of them singletons, with 0.11% in the top ten. Germline CDR1 is MDHEN and CDR2 is SYDVKM. This CDR3 region has 12 residues. V was clipped by 2 bases and J by 3 bases, with 5 bases between them. CD45RO-negative, CCR7-positively selected cells formed the naive CD8 fraction, excluding terminally differentiated effector memory CD45RA+ cells.

The source of this sequence is a woman between 25 and 40 years old in good health. The source material was naive CD8+ T cells sorted from blood. V gene TRBV28 combines with J gene TRBJ2-7; D is uncertain. The CDR3 region is CASSLTNYEQYF. CDR3 nucleotides: TGTGCCAGCAGTTTAACAAACTACGAGCAGTACTTC.